This T cell receptor beta chain emerged from a study of T cells expressing NK-cell markers. Overall study context: Sequencing covered eight donors, seven HCMV-seropositive and one seronegative. Study-level points and caveats: In four donors, these clonotypes also led the CD3+CD56-NKG2C+ fraction. The dominant NKG2C+ clonotypes represented about 1.0-7.0% of CD8+ T cells in six donors.

Reanalyzing the 5' RACE reads, TCRdb keeps one entry per CDR3 protein, without DNA. The table for this sample gives 8,000 or so distinct CDR3 sequences. A remark on this clonotype: The antigen is unknown.

The CDR3 runs 14 residues. CDR1 and CDR2 from the germline V gene are MRHNA and SNTAGT. Sequences were obtained from blood T cells: a sorted CD56 or NKG2C T cell subset, CD4+ or CD8+ T cells, or bulk PBMC T cells (not recorded which). This TCR derives from a man aged 18 to 70 in good health. The rearrangement uses TRBV6-4 and TRBJ2-3. CDR3 loop: CASSDSESADTQYF.